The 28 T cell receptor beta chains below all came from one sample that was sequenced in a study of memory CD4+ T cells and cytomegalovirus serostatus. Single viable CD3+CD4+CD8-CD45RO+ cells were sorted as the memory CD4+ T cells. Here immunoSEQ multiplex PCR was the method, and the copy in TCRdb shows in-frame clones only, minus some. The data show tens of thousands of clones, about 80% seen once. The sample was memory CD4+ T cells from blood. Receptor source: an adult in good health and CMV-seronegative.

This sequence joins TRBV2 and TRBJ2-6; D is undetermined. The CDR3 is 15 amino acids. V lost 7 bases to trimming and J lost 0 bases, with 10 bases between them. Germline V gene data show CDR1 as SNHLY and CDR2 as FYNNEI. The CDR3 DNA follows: TGTGCCAGCACTCTTAAATCCTCTGGGGCCAACGTCCTGACTTTC. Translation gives CASTLKSSGANVLTF.

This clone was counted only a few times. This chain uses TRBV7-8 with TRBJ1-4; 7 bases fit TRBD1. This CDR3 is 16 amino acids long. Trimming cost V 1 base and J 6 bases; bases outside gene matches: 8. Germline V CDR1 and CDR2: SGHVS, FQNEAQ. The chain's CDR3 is CASSLERRQGDEKLFF. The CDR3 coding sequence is TGTGCCAGCAGCTTAGAACGGCGTCAGGGGGATGAAAAACTGTTTTTT.

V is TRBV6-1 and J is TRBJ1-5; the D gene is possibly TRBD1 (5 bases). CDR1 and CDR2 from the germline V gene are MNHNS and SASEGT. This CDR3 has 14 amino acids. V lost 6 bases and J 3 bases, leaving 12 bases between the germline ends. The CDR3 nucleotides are TGTGCCAGCAGAGATCAGGGAAACAATCAGCCCCAGCATTTT. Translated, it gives CASRDQGNNQPQHF.

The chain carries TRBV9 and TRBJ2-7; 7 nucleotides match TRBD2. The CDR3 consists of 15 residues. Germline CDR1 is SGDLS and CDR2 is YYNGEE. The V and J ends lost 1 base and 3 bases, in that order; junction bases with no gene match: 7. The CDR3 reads CASSVSLAVDYEQYF. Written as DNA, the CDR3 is TGTGCCAGCAGCGTAAGCCTAGCGGTTGACTACGAGCAGTACTTC.

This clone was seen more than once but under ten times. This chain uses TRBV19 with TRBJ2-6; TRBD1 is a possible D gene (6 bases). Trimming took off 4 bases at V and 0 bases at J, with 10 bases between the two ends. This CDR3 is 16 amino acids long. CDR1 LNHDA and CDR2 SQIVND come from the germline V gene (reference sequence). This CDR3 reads CASSRQVRSGANVLTF. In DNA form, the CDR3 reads TGTGCCAGTAGTAGACAGGTGCGCTCTGGGGCCAACGTCCTGACTTTC.

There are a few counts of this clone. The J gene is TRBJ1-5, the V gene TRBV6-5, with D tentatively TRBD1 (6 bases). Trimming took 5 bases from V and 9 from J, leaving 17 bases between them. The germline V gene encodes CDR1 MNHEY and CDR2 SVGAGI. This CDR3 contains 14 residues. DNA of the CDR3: TGTGCCAGCAGTGACAGGACATTAGGCGGGCCCCAGCATTTT. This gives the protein CASSDRTLGGPQHF.

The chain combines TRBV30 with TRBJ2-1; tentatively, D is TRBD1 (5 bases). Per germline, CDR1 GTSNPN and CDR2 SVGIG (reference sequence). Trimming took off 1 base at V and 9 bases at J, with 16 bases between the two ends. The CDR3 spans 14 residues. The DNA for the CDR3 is TGTGCCTGGAGTGAGGGGCCGGTAATCGGTGAGCAGTTCTTC. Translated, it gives CAWSEGPVIGEQFF.

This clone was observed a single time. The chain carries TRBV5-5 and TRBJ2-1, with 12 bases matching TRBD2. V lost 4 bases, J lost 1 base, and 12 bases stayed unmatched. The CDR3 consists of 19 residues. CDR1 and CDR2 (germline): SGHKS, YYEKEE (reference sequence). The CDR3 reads CASSERLAGVFQSYNEQFF. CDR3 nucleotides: TGTGCCAGCAGCGAACGACTAGCGGGAGTTTTTCAGTCCTACAATGAGCAGTTCTTC.

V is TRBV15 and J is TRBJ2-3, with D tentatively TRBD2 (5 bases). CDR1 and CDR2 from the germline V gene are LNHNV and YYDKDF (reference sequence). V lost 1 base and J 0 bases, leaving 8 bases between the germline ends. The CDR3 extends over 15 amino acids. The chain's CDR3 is CATSRAGVSTDTQYF. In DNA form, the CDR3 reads TGTGCCACCAGCAGAGCCGGGGTGAGCACAGATACGCAGTATTTT. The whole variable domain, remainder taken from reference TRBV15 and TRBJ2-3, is DAMVIQNPRYQVTQFGKPVTLSCSQTLNHNVMYWYQQKSSQAPKLLFHYYDKDFNNEADTPDNFQSRRPNTSFCFLDIRSPGLGDTAMYLCATSRAGVSTDTQYFGPGTRLTVL.

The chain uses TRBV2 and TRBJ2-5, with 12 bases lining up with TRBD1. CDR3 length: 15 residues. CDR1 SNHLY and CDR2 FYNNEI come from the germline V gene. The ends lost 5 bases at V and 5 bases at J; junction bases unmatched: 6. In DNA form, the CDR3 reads TGTGCCAGCAGTTCGGGACAGGGGGCCTGGGAGACCCAGTACTTC. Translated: CASSSGQGAWETQYF. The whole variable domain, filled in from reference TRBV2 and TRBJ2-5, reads EPEVTQTPSHQVTQMGQEVILRCVPISNHLYFYWYRQILGQKVEFLVSFYNNEISEKSEIFDDQFSVERPDGSNFTLKIRSTKLEDSAMYFCASSSGQGAWETQYFGPGTRLLVL.

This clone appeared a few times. The CDR3 protein is CASSPGRVYEQYF. CDR3 DNA: TGCGCCAGCAGCCCCGGACGGGTTTACGAGCAGTACTTC. The rearrangement joins TRBV5-1 to TRBJ2-7, with D hard to call. The germline CDR1 and CDR2 sequences are SGHRS and YFSETQ. CDR3 length: 13 amino acids. V was shortened by 4 bases and J by 4 bases, with 12 bases between the two germline ends.

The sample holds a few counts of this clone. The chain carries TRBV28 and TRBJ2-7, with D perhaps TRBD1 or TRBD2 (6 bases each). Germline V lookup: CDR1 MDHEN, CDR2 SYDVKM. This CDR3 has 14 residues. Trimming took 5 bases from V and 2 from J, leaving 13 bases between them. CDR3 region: CASSGGTLPYEQYF. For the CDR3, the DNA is TGTGCCAGCAGTGGCGGGACACTTCCCTACGAGCAGTACTTC.

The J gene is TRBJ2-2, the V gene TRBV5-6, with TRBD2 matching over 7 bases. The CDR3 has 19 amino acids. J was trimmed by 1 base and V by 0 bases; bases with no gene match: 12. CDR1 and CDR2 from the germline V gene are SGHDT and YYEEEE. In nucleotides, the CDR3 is TGTGCCAGCAGCTTGGGAGGGTTCGCGGGGGATGTGAACACCGGGGAGCTGTTTTTT. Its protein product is CASSLGGFAGDVNTGELFF.

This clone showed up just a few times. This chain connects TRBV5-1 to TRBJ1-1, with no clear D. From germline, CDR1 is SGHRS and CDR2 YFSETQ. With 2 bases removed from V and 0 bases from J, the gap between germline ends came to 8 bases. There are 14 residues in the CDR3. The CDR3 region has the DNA TGCGCCAGCAGCTTTTCGGGAATGAACACTGAAGCTTTCTTT. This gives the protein CASSFSGMNTEAFF.

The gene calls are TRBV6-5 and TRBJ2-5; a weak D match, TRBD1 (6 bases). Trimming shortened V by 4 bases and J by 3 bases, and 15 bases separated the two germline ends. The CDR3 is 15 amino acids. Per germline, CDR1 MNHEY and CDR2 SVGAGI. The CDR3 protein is CASSSSKQGEETQYF. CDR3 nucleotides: TGTGCCAGCAGTTCCTCGAAACAGGGAGAAGAGACCCAGTACTTC.

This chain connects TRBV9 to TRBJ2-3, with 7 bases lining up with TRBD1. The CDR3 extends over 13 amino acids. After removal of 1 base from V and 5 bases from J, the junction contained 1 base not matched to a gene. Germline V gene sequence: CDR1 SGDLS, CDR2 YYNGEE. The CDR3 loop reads CASSVSGGDTQYF. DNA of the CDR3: TGTGCCAGCAGCGTATCAGGGGGAGATACGCAGTATTTT.

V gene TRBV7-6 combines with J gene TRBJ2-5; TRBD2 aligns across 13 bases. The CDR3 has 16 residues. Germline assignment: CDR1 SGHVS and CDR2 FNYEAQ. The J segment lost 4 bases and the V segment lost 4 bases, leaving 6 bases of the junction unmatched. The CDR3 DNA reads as TGTGCCAGCAGCTCAACTAGCGGGAGGGCCGGAGAGACCCAGTACTTC. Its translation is CASSSTSGRAGETQYF.

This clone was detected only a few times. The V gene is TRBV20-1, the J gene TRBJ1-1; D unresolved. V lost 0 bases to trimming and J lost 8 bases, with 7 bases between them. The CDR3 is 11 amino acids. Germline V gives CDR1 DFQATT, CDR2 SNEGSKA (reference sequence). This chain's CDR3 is CSAREREEAFF. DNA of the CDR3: TGCAGTGCTAGAGAACGAGAGGAAGCTTTCTTT.

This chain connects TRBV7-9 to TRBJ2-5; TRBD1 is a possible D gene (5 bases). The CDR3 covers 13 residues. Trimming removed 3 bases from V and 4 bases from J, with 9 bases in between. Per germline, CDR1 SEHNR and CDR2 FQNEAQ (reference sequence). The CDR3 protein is CASSFDSRETQYF. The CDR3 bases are TGTGCCAGCAGCTTTGACAGTCGAGAGACCCAGTACTTC.

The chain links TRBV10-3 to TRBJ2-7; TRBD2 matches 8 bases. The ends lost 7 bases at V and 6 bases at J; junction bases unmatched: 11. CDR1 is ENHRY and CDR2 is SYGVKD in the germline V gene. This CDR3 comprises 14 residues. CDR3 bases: TGTGCCATCAAGCCGGCTAGCGGGCCGCTCGAGCAGTACTTC. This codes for CAIKPASGPLEQYF.

The CDR3 spells CSVALGWGLGYEQYF. CDR3 nucleotides: TGCAGCGTCGCCTTAGGTTGGGGTCTCGGTTACGAGCAGTACTTC. V usage is TRBV29-1 and J usage is TRBJ2-7, with D unresolved. The CDR3 totals 15 residues. Trimming shortened V by 6 bases and J by 4 bases, and 22 bases separated the two germline ends. Germline V gives CDR1 SQVTM, CDR2 ANQGSEA.

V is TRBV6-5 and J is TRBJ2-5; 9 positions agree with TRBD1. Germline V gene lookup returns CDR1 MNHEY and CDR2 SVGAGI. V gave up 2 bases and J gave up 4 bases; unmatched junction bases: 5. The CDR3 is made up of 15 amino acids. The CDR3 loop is CASSYTGTGRETQYF. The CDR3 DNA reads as TGTGCCAGCAGTTACACCGGGACAGGGAGAGAGACCCAGTACTTC.

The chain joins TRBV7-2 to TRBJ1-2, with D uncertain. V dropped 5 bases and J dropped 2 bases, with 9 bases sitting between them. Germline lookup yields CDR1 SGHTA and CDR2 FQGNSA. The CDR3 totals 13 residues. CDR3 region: CASSPHDNYGYTF. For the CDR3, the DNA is TGTGCCAGCAGCCCCCACGACAACTATGGCTACACCTTC. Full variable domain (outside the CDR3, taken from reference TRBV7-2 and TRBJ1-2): GAGVSQSPSNKVTEKGKDVELRCDPISGHTALYWYRQSLGQGLEFLIYFQGNSAPDKSGLPSDRFSAERTGGSVSTLTIQRTQQEDSAVYLCASSPHDNYGYTFGSGTRLTVV.

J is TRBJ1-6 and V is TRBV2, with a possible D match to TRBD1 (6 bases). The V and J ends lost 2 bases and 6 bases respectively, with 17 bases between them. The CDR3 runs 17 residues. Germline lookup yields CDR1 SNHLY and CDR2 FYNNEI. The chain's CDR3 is CASSEQTLLDSNSPLHF. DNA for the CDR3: TGTGCCAGCAGTGAACAGACATTATTGGACAGTAATTCACCCCTCCACTTT.

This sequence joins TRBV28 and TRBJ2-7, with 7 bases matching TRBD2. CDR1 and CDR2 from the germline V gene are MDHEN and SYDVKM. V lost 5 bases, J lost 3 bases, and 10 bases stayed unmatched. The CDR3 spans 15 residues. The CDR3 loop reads CASSETGTKIYEQYF. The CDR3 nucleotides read TGTGCCAGCAGTGAAACCGGGACTAAAATCTACGAGCAGTACTTC. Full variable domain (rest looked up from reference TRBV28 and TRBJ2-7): DVKVTQSSRYLVKRTGEKVFLECVQDMDHENMFWYRQDPGLGLRLIYFSYDVKMKEKGDIPEGYSVSREKKERFSLILESASTNQTSMYLCASSETGTKIYEQYFGPGTRLTVT.

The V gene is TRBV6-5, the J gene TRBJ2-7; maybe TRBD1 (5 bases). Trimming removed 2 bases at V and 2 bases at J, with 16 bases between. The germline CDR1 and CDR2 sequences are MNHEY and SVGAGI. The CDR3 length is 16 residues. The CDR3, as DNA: TGTGCCAGCAGTTACGCAACAGGCGGTCTTACCTACGAGCAGTACTTC. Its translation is CASSYATGGLTYEQYF.

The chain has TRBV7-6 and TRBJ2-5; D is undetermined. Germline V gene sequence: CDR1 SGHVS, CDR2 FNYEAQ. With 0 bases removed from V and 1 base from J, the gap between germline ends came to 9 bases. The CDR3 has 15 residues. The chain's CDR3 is CASSLAGASQETQYF. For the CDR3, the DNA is TGTGCCAGCAGCTTAGCGGGTGCCAGCCAAGAGACCCAGTACTTC.

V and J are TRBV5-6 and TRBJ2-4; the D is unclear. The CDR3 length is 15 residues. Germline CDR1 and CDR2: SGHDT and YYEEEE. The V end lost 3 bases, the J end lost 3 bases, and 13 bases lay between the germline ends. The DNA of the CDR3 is TGTGCCAGCAGCTCCCTTAGGACGGGCAAAAACATTCAGTACTTC. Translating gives CASSSLRTGKNIQYF.